The clone carrying this T cell receptor (beta chain) appeared a few times. Its antigen is not known. TCRdb re-derived calls from the reads in MiXCR, one entry per CDR3 protein. The table has under 800,000 distinct CDR3 sequences, around 24% seen once. V lost 0 bases, J lost 6 bases, and 11 bases lay in between. Germline CDR1 is MNHEY and CDR2 is SVGAGI. The length of the CDR3 is 14 residues. The source of the sample is a study of T cell repertoires in cytomegalovirus infection. Whole-study results and caveats: Clonotypes of TCR beta that were HLA-C-restricted and CMV-specific dominated the ex vivo response.

Sequencing input: CD8+ T cells from PBMCs. The receptor was derived from a human donor in good health (CMV status not recorded). Some clones in this sample may be carry-over from other donors' samples. The chain links TRBV6-5 to TRBJ1-1, with D tentatively TRBD1 (5 bases). CDR3 residues: CASSYSQGWAEAFF. CDR3 nucleotide sequence: TGTGCCAGCAGTTACTCTCAGGGTTGGGCTGAAGCTTTCTTT.